The present entry profiles one T cell receptor (beta chain) with its context. The antigen is unknown. Germline CDR1 SGHTS, CDR2 YDEGEE. V lost 2 bases and J 8 bases, leaving 13 bases between the germline ends. The CDR3 sequence is 13 residues long. Use of 60 Vbeta and 13 Jbeta primers characterized the PCR. TCRdb's table, derived via immunoSEQ multiplex PCR, lists solely in-frame clones and lacks some. This sample carries under 200,000 clones, about 80% of them seen once, and the ten largest clones take over 11%. The data originate from a study of cytomegalovirus exposure and HLA in healthy donors. Turning to the study itself: Findings of an earlier analysis included 117 million unique TCR beta sequences from around 180 million T cells.

General observations from the study: Analysis was carried out at a later point, and it linked a missense DCLRE1C variant to TCR beta V- and J-gene trimming. Earlier analysis yielded a pattern in which most TCR beta V segments were productive about 90% or about 30% of the time.

Sequencing input: PBMCs. The rearrangement joins TRBV5-8 to TRBJ1-2, with a possible D match to TRBD1 (6 bases). The sequence was collected from a man aged 50 or older in good health and CMV-seropositive. This CDR3 reads CASSFPQGRGYTF. For the CDR3, the DNA is TGTGCCAGCAGCTTCCCACAGGGAAGAGGCTACACCTTC.